This T cell receptor beta chain was recorded in a study of CD8+CD57+ T cells in acquired aplastic anemia (dated 2018 in TCRdb). Background on the whole study: DNA extracted from sorted CD4+ and CD8+ cells had a mean of roughly 3 ug, with a range of 0.2 to 27.4 ug. An average of around 9.8 million reads for CD4+ cells and 11 million or so reads for CD8+ cells was obtained from healthy donor samples.

TCR beta VDJ combination and CDR3 sequence profiling used genomic DNA as the template. An Illumina HiSeq 2000 was the platform used for TCR repertoire sequencing. The authors processed their data as follows. TRBV/TRBJ rearrangement plots, CDR3 size and DJ length profiles, and Simpson's diversity index were used to evaluate the repertoires. The most abundant DNA sequence in the deep sequencing data was taken as the immunodominant clone. CDR3 amino acid sequences were screened for sharing across subjects and compared with published repertoires and the VDJdb database. Starting from the raw public reads, TCRdb applied fastp trimming at Q25, assembled clones with MiXCR and retained in-frame beta chains. Each CDR3 protein gets just one entry, which takes the most common genes and DNA from the rows behind it. These V and J calls are TCRdb output, not the study's own analysis. The sample table records hundreds of thousands of distinct CDR3 sequences; around 68% of these occur just once. Clones ranked in the top ten supply approximately 3.8% of the sample.

V and J are trimmed by 5 bases and 6 bases, and the gene matches miss 6 bases of the junction. In the germline V gene, CDR1 corresponds to SQVTM and CDR2 to ANQGSEA. The CDR3 goes from the cysteine to the phenylalanine over 14 residues. The read is trimmed to its CDR3 DNA, 42 bases read in frame from base 1. The investigation overall reported the following: Although 25 to 30 CD8+ CDR3 sequences were shared by patients and controls, these sequences appeared highly expressed in patients and within the immunodominant clones of patients. No significant difference in CD8+ Simpson's diversity was found between patients and healthy controls (P=0.060).

The study deep-sequenced TCR repertoires of sorted CD4+ and CD8+ blood T cells from severe aplastic anemia patients and healthy subjects. Ficoll-Paque density gradient centrifugation was used to isolate peripheral blood mononuclear cells. CD4+ and CD8+ T cells were sorted by FACS or magnetic beads before DNA extraction. This clonotype was seen only once. Its antigen is still unknown. Base qualities are not at hand, and no much larger clone is one base apart. One read alone is a weak basis. Sequenced material: sorted CD4+, CD8+, or CD8+CD57+ T cells (not recorded which) from PBMCs. The chain joins TRBV29-1 to TRBJ2-6; 8 junctional bases match TRBD2. This receptor was identified in a human donor in good health, serving as a control. The DNA sequence reads TGCAGCGTTCAGCGGGGGCGCGAGGCCAACGTCCTGACTTTC. The resulting protein is CSVQRGREANVLTF. The entire variable domain, with the stretches around the CDR3 drawn from the reference TRBV29-1 and TRBJ2-6 proteins, is SAVISQKPSRDICQRGTSLTIQCQVDSQVTMMFWYRQQPGQSLTLIATANQGSEATYESGFVIDKFPISRPNLTFSTLTVSNMSPEDSSIYLCSVQRGREANVLTFGAGSRLTVL.